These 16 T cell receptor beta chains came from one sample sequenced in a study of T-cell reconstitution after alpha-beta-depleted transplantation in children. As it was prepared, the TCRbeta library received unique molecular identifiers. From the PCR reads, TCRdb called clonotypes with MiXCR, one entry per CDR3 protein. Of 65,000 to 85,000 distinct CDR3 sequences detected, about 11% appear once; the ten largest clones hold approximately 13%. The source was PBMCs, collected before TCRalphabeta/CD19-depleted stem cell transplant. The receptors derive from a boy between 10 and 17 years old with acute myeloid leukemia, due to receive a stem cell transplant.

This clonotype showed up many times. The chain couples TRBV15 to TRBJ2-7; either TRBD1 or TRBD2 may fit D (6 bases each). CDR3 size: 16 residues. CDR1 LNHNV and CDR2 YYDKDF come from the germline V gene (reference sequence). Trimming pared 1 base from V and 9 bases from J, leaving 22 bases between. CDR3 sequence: CATSRVSQGRLGGQYF. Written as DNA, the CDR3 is TGTGCCACCAGCAGAGTATCCCAGGGGAGGCTCGGGGGGCAGTACTTC.

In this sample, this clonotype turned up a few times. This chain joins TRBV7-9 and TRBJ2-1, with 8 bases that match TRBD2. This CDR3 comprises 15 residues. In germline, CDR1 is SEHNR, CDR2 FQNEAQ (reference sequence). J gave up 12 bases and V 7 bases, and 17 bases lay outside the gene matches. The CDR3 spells CASTPTGTRIQPQFF. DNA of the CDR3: TGTGCCAGCACCCCGACCGGGACTAGGATCCAACCGCAGTTCTTC. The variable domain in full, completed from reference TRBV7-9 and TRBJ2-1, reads DTGVSQNPRHKITKRGQNVTFRCDPISEHNRLYWYRQTLGQGPEFLTYFQNEAQLEKSRLLSDRFSAERPKGSFSTLEIQRTEQGDSAMYLCASTPTGTRIQPQFFGPGTRLTVL.

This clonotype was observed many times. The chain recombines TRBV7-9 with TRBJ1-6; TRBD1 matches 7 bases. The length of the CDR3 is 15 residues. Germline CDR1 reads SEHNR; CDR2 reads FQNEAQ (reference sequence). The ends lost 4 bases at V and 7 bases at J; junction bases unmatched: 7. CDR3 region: CASSSGRDRNSPLHF. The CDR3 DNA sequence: TGTGCCAGCAGCTCCGGCCGGGACAGAAATTCACCCCTCCACTTT.

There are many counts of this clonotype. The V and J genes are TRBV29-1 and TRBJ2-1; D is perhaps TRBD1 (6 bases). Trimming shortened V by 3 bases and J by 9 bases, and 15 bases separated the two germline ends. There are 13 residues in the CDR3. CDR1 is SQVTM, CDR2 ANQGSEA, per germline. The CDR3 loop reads CSVEVAGVGEQFF. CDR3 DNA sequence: TGCAGCGTTGAGGTAGCAGGGGTAGGTGAGCAGTTCTTC.

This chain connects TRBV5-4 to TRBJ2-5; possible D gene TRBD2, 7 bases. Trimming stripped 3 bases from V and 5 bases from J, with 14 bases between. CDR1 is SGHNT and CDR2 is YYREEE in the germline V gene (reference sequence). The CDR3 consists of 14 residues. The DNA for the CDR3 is TGTGCCAGCAGCTGGGGGGGGCCCACCGAGACCCAGTACTTC. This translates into CASSWGGPTETQYF.

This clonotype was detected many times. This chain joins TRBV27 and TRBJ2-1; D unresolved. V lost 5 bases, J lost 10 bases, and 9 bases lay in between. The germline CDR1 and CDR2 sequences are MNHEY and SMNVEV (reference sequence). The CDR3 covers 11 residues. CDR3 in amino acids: CASSTGGEQFF. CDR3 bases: TGTGCCAGCAGTACCGGTGGGGAGCAGTTCTTC.

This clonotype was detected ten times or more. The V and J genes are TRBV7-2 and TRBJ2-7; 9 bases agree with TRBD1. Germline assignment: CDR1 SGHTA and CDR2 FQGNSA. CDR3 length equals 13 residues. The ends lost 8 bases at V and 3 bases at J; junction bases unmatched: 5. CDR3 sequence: CASSRTGDYEQYV. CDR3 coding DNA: TGTGCCAGCTCGCGGACAGGGGACTACGAGCAGTACGTC.

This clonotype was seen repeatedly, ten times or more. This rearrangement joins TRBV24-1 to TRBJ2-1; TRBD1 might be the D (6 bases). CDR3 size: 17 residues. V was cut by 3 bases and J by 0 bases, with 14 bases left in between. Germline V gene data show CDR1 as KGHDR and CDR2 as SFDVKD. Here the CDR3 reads CATSDPRTGSSYNEQFF. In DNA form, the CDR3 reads TGTGCCACCAGTGATCCTAGAACAGGGAGCTCCTACAATGAGCAGTTCTTC.

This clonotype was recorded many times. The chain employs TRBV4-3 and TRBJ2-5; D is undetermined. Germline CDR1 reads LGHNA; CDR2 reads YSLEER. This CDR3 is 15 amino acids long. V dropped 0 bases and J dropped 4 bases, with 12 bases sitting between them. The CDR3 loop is CASSQEIMATETQYF. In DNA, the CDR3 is TGCGCCAGCAGCCAAGAAATTATGGCCACAGAGACCCAGTACTTC.

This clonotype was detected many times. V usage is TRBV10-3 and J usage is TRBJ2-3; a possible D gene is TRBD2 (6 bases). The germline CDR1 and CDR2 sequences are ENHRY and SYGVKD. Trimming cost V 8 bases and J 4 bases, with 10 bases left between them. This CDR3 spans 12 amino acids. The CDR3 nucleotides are TGTGCCATCTCAAGGGAGGCAGATACGCAGTATTTT. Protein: CAISREADTQYF.

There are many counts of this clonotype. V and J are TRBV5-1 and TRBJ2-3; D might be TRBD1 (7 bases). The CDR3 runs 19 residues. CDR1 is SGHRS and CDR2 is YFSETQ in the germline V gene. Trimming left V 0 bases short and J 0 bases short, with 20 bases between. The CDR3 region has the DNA TGCGCCAGCAGCTTGGCAGGAGGGGGCGTCCCTCTCAGCACAGATACGCAGTATTTT. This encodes CASSLAGGGVPLSTDTQYF. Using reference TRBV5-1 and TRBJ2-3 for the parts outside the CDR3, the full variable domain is KAGVTQTPRYLIKTRGQQVTLSCSPISGHRSVSWYQQTPGQGLQFLFEYFSETQRNKGNFPGRFSGRQFSNSRSEMNVSTLELGDSALYLCASSLAGGGVPLSTDTQYFGPGTRLTVL.

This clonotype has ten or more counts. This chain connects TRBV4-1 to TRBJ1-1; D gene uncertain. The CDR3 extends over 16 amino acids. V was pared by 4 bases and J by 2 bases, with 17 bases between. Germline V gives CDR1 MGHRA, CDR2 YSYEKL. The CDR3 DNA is TGCGCCAGCAGCCTTAGTAGCCCCCCGGGAAACACTGAAGCTTTCTTT. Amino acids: CASSLSSPPGNTEAFF.

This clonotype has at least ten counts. The DNA for the CDR3 is TGCAGTGGCAGGGGTATCCAAGAGACCCAGTACTTC. It translates to CSGRGIQETQYF. V is TRBV20-1 and J is TRBJ2-5; possibly TRBD1 for D (6 bases). Trimming removed 7 bases from V and 1 base from J, with 10 bases in between. CDR3 length: 12 amino acids. Per the germline V gene, CDR1 is DFQATT and CDR2 is SNEGSKA (reference sequence).

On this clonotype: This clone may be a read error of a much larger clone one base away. As DNA, the CDR3 is TGTACCAGCAGCTTGACGGGAGACAGGGAACCCTATGGCTACACCTTC. Amino acids: CTSSLTGDREPYGYTF. The chain is built from TRBV5-6 and TRBJ1-2; the match to TRBD1 covers 7 bases. CDR1 is SGHDT and CDR2 is YYEEEE in the germline V gene. CDR3 size: 16 residues.

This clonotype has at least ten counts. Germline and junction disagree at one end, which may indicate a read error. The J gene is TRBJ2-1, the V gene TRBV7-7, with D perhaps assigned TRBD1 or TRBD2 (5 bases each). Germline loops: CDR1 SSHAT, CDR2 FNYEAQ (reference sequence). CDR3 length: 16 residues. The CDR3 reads CASSARDGPSYNEQFF. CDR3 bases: TGTGCTAGCAGCGCCCGGGACGGCCCTTCCTACAATGAGCAGTTCTTC. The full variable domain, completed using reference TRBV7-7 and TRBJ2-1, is GAGVSQSPRYKVTKRGQDVTLRCDPISSHATLYWYQQALGQGPEFLTYFNYEAQPDKSGLPSDRFSAERPEGSISTLTIQRTEQRDSAMYRCASSARDGPSYNEQFFGPGTRLTVL.

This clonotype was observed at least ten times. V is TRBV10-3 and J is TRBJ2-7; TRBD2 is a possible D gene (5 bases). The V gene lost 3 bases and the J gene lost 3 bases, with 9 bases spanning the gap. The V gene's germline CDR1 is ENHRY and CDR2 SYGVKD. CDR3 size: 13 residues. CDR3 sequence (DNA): TGTGCCATCAGTGATCTTGAGGGCTACGAGCAGTACTTC. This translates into CAISDLEGYEQYF.